This T cell receptor beta chain was recovered during a study of Tregs in tolerant kidney transplant recipients. Study outcomes and limitations: Few patients were studied, so findings need validation in larger groups. Expanding Tregs on activated donor B cells appeared to best identify donor-specific TCRbeta clones. In tolerant patients, donor-specific Tregs outgrew total Tregs, suggesting antigen-driven expansion.

Thawed PBMCs were FACS-sorted into unstimulated CD4+CD25+CD127- regulatory T cells, CD4+CD25- non-regulatory cells, CD4 and CD8 cells. Clones were read by immunoSEQ multiplex PCR, and TCRdb kept only the in-frame ones, dropping some. The repertoire consists of about 69,000 clones, with about 89% occurring once and the leading ten covering more than 0.35%. Trimming stripped 8 bases from V and 0 bases from J, with 10 bases between. CDR3 length equals 13 residues. Germline V gives CDR1 SNHLY, CDR2 FYNNEI. Of note for this clone: Antigen: not known.

This chain connects TRBV2 to TRBJ1-1; D ambiguous. The origin of this receptor is a human donor who received a combined kidney and bone marrow transplant. Sequencing used CD4+ T cells from blood, obtained before the transplant. The CDR3 loop is CASPRGMNTEAFF. CDR3 in DNA: TGTGCCAGCCCACGGGGAATGAACACTGAAGCTTTCTTT.